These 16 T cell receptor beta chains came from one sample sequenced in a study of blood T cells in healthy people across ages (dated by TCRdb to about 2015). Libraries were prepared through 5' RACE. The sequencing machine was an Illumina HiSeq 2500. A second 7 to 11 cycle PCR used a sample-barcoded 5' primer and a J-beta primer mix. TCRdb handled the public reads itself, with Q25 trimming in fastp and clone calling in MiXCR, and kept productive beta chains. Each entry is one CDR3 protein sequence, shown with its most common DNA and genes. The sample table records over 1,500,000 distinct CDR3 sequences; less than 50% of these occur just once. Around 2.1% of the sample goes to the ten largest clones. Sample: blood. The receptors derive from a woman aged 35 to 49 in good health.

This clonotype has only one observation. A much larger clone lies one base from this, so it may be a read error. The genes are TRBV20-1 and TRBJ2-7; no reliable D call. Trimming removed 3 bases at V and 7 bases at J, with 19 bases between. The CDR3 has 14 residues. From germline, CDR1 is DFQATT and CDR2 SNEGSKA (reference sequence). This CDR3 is CSARETVSYNEQYF. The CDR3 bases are TGCAGTGCTAGGGAGACTGTCTCCTACAATGAGCAGTACTTC.

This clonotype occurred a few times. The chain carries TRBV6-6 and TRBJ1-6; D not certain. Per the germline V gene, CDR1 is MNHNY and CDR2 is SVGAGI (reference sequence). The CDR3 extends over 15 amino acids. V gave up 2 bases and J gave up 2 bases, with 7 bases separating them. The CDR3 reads CASSYGQTYNSPLHF. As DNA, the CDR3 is TGTGCCAGCAGTTACGGGCAGACCTATAATTCACCCCTCCACTTT.

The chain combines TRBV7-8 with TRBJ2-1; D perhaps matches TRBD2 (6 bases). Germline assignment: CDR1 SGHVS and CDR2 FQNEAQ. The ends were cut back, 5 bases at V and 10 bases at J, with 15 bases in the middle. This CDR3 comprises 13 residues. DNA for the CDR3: TGTGCCAGCAGCCGCCTCCTGGCGGGGGAGCAGTTCTTC. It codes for CASSRLLAGEQFF.

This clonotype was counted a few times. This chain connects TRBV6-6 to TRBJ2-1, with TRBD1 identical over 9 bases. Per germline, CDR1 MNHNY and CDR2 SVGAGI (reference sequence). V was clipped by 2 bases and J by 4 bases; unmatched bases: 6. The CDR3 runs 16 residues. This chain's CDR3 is CASSYGDRDLYNEQFF. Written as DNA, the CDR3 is TGTGCCAGCAGTTACGGGGACAGGGACCTTTACAATGAGCAGTTCTTC.

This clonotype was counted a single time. CDR3 sequence (DNA): TGTGCCAGCAGCTCTAAAGTCAGCTCCTACAATGAGCAGTTCTTC. Amino acids: CASSSKVSSYNEQFF. J is TRBJ2-1 and V is TRBV9; no reliable D call. The CDR3 totals 15 residues. Between the trimmed V and J ends, which lost 4 bases and 0 bases, there was a span of 11 bases. Germline V lookup: CDR1 SGDLS, CDR2 YYNGEE. Full variable domain (rest looked up from reference TRBV9 and TRBJ2-1): DSGVTQTPKHLITATGQRVTLRCSPRSGDLSVYWYQQSLDQGLQFLIQYYNGEERAKGNILERFSAQQFPDLHSELNLSSLELGDSALYFCASSSKVSSYNEQFFGPGTRLTVL.

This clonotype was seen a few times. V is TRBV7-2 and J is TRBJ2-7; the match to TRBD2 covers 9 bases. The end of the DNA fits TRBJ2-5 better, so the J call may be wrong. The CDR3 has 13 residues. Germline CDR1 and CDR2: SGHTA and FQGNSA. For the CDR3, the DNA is TGTGCCAGCAGGGAGCGGGGGGACGAGACCCAGTACTTC. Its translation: CASRERGDETQYF.

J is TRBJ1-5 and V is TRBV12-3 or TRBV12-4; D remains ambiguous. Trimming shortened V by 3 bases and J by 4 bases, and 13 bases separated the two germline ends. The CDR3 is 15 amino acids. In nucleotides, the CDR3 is TGTGCCAGCAGTTTTTTTGGGCAGAGAAATCAGCCCCAGCATTTT. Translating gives CASSFFGQRNQPQHF.

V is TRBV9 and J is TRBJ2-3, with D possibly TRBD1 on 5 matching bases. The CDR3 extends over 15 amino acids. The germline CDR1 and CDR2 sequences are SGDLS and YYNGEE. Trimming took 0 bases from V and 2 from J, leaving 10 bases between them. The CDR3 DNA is TGTGCCAGCAGCGTAGCGTCAGGGTTCACAGATACGCAGTATTTT. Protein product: CASSVASGFTDTQYF.

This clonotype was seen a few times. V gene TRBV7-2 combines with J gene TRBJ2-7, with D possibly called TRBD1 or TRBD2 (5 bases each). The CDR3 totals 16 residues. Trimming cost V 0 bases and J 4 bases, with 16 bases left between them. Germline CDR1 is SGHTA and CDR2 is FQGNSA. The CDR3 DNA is TGTGCCAGCAGCTTAGCTTGGGACGTCAGTGGTTACGAGCAGTACTTC. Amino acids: CASSLAWDVSGYEQYF.

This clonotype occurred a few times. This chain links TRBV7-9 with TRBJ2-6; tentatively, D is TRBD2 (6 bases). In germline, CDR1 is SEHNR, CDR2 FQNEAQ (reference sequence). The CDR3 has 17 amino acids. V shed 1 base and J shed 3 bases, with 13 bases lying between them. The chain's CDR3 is CASSLGRVRDGANVLTF. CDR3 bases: TGTGCCAGCAGCTTAGGGAGGGTTAGAGATGGGGCCAACGTCCTGACTTTC.

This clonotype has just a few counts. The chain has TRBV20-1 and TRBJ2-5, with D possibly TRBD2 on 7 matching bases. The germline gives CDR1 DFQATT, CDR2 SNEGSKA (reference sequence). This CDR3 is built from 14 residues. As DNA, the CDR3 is TGCAGCATCCATGGGGGGGCGTTACAAGAGACCCAGTACTTC. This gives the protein CSIHGGALQETQYF.

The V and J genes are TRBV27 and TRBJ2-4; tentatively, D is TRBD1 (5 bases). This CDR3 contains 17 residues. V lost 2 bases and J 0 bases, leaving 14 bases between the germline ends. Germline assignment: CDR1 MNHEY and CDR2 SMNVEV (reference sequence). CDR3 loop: CASSLKNGQLAKNIQYF. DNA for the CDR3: TGTGCCAGCAGTTTAAAAAACGGACAACTAGCCAAAAACATTCAGTACTTC.

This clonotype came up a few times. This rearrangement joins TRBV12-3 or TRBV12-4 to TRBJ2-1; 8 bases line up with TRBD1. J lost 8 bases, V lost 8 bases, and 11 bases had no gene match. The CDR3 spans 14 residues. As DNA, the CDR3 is TGTGCCAGCTCGAGACAGGGGCTAGGCGATGAGCAGTTCTTC. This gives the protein CASSRQGLGDEQFF.

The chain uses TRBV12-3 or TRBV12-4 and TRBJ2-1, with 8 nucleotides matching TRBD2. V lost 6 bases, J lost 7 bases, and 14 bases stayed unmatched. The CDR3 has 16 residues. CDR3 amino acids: CASREPGLDRGNEQFF. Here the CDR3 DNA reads TGTGCCAGCAGGGAACCGGGACTAGACCGTGGTAATGAGCAGTTCTTC.

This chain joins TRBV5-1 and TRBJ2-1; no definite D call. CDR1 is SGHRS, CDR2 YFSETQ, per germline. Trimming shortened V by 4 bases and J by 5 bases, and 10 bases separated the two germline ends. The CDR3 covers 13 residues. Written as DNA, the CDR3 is TGCGCCAGCAGCGGAATCCGGGACAATGAGCAGTTCTTC. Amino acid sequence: CASSGIRDNEQFF.

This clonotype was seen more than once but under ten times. The CDR3 loop is CASSPPGLAGGPVTDTQYF. The CDR3 DNA follows: TGTGCCAGCAGCCCACCGGGACTAGCGGGGGGGCCCGTCACAGATACGCAGTATTTT. This chain links TRBV7-2 with TRBJ2-3, with 16 bases fitting TRBD2. J was trimmed by 2 bases and V by 5 bases; bases with no gene match: 10. The germline V gene encodes CDR1 SGHTA and CDR2 FQGNSA. There are 19 residues in the CDR3.